Listed here are 14 T cell receptor beta chains from one sample, sequenced in a study of PD-1 blockade in classical Hodgkin lymphoma. Here immunoSEQ multiplex PCR was the method, and the copy in TCRdb shows in-frame clones only, minus some. Among tens of thousands of clones listed, around 80% were seen once. Every patient relapsed after autologous stem cell transplantation, and brentuximab vedotin exposure varied. Sequenced material: peripheral blood mononuclear cells (PBMCs), taken at baseline. The receptors were sampled from a human donor with classical Hodgkin lymphoma.

The gene calls are TRBV11-1 and TRBJ2-5; possibly TRBD1 for D (5 bases). Deletions cut 1 base from V and 7 bases from J, with 13 bases between. The CDR3 runs to 14 residues. Germline-derived CDR1 and CDR2 are SGHAT and FQDESV (reference sequence). In DNA form, the CDR3 reads TGTGCCAGCAGCTTAGGTACAGGTATAGCGACCCAGTACTTC. It specifies CASSLGTGIATQYF.

V gene TRBV4-3 combines with J gene TRBJ1-3; D uncertain. CDR1 LGHNA and CDR2 YSLEER come from the germline V gene. V was cut by 0 bases and J by 0 bases, with 9 bases left in between. This CDR3 has 16 residues. CDR3 region: CASSQDQESSGNTIYF. In DNA form, the CDR3 reads TGCGCCAGCAGCCAAGATCAAGAGAGCTCTGGAAACACCATATATTTT.

The chain combines TRBV2 with TRBJ1-3; 10 bases align to TRBD1. This CDR3 is built from 18 residues. J lost 0 bases, V lost 5 bases, and 10 bases had no gene match. Germline CDR1 SNHLY, CDR2 FYNNEI. CDR3 in DNA: TGTGCCAGCAGTAAGGGGACAGGGGCCCTTTACTCTGGAAACACCATATATTTT. Amino acids: CASSKGTGALYSGNTIYF.

The rearrangement links TRBV10-3 to TRBJ1-2; D is possibly TRBD1 (5 bases). CDR1 ENHRY and CDR2 SYGVKD come from the germline V gene. V was clipped by 3 bases and J by 5 bases, with 7 bases between them. The CDR3 loop spans 12 amino acids. The CDR3 DNA reads TGTGCCATCAGTGACGGGGGTTATGGCTACACCTTC. Translating gives CAISDGGYGYTF.

The chain employs TRBV21-1 and TRBJ2-7; the table names TRBD1, a call not compared with the DNA. TRBV21-1 is listed as a pseudogene. The CDR3 consists of 18 residues. CDR3 nucleotides: TGTGCCAGCAGCTGTAAACCCGGGACAGGGAAAGGCACCTACGAGCAGTACTTC. The encoded protein is CASSCKPGTGKGTYEQYF.

This clone was seen only a few times. The rearrangement links TRBV6-1 to TRBJ1-6; no reliable D call. V was clipped by 3 bases and J by 7 bases, with 13 bases between them. This CDR3 spans 15 amino acids. The germline V gene encodes CDR1 MNHNS and CDR2 SASEGT. As DNA, the CDR3 is TGTGCCAGCAGTGAGGCCTCAAGTTACAATTCACCCCTCCACTTT. This gives the protein CASSEASSYNSPLHF.

This sequence joins TRBV7-2 and TRBJ1-2; TRBD1 aligns across 7 bases. This CDR3 is 15 amino acids long. J lost 4 bases, V lost 3 bases, and 8 bases had no gene match. The germline gives CDR1 SGHTA, CDR2 FQGNSA. Written as DNA, the CDR3 is TGTGCCAGCAGCTTGTTGAGACAGGGAACCTATGGCTACACCTTC. Protein sequence: CASSLLRQGTYGYTF.

The chain combines TRBV2 with TRBJ2-2, with D unresolved. The germline gives CDR1 SNHLY, CDR2 FYNNEI. CDR3 length: 13 residues. Trimming took off 4 bases at V and 7 bases at J, with 10 bases between the two ends. The CDR3 region is CASSVTIGGELFF. Written as DNA, the CDR3 is TGTGCCAGCAGTGTTACAATTGGCGGGGAGCTGTTTTTT.

This clone is deemed medium-sized. The chain combines TRBV7-9 with TRBJ2-7; D is ambiguous. Trimming shortened V by 2 bases and J by 2 bases, and 7 bases separated the two germline ends. The CDR3 runs to 13 residues. Germline V gene lookup returns CDR1 SEHNR and CDR2 FQNEAQ (reference sequence). CDR3 in DNA: TGTGCCAGCAGCTTATTGATAGCCTACGAGCAGTACTTC. Its translation: CASSLLIAYEQYF. The full variable domain, rest sourced from reference TRBV7-9 and TRBJ2-7, is DTGVSQNPRHKITKRGQNVTFRCDPISEHNRLYWYRQTLGQGPEFLTYFQNEAQLEKSRLLSDRFSAERPKGSFSTLEIQRTEQGDSAMYLCASSLLIAYEQYFGPGTRLTVT.

V and J are TRBV5-1 and TRBJ1-5; D is perhaps TRBD1 (6 bases). CDR1 SGHRS and CDR2 YFSETQ come from the germline V gene. The V gene lost 5 bases and the J gene lost 6 bases, with 15 bases spanning the gap. The CDR3 spans 14 residues. The CDR3 DNA reads as TGCGCCAGCAGGGTCCTGGGGGCACGTCAGCCCCAGCATTTT. Translated, it gives CASRVLGARQPQHF.

The rearrangement links TRBV7-6 to TRBJ2-2, with no clear D. The germline V gene encodes CDR1 SGHVS and CDR2 FNYEAQ. Trimming took off 5 bases at V and 8 bases at J, with 9 bases between the two ends. The CDR3 loop spans 12 amino acids. In DNA, the CDR3 is TGTGCCAGCAGCCCCGGTGGGGGGGAGCTGTTTTTT. Translated: CASSPGGGELFF.

The V and J genes are TRBV7-8 and TRBJ1-2; D is uncertain. The V end was cut by 2 bases, the J end by 6 bases, with 7 bases between. Germline V gives CDR1 SGHVS, CDR2 FQNEAQ. CDR3 length equals 12 residues. Here the CDR3 DNA reads TGTGCCAGCAGCTTACACACAAATGGCTACACCTTC. It translates to CASSLHTNGYTF.

This sequence joins TRBV7-6 and TRBJ1-3, with 12 positions matching TRBD1. Germline values: CDR1 SGHVS, CDR2 FNYEAQ. V lost 4 bases to trimming and J lost 7 bases; unmatched junction nucleotides: 5. The CDR3 spans 15 residues. The CDR3 DNA reads as TGTGCCAGCAGCTCCGGGACAGGGGGCGCGAACACCATATATTTT. It is translated as CASSSGTGGANTIYF.

The rearrangement uses TRBV5-5 and TRBJ2-1, with D possibly being TRBD2 (5 bases). Trimming removed 6 bases at V and 2 bases at J, with 15 bases between. Germline V gene sequence: CDR1 SGHKS, CDR2 YYEKEE (reference sequence). This CDR3 spans 15 amino acids. The CDR3 coding sequence is TGTGCCAGCACCCCCGGCCCGGGGACCTACAATGAGCAGTTCTTC. It specifies CASTPGPGTYNEQFF.